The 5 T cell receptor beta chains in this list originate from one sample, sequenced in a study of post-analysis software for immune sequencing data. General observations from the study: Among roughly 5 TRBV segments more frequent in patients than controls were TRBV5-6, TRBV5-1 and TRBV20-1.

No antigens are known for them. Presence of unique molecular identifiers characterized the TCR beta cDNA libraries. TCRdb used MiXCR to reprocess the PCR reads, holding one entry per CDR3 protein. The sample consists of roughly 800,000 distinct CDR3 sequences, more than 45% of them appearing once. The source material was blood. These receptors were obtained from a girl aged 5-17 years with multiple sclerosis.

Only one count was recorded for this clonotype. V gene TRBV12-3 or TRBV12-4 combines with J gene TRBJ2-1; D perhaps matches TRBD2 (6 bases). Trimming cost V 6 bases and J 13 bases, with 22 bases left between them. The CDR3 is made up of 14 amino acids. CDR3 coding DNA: TGTGCCAGCAGGAACGTGGGGGGAGGAGAGACCCAGTTCTTC. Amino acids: CASRNVGGGETQFF.

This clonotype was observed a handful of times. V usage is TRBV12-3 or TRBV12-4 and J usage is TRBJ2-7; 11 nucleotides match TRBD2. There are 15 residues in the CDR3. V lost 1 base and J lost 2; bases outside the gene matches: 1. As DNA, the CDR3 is TGTGCCAGCAGTTTAGAGGGACTAGCGGCCTACGAGCAGTACTTC. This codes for CASSLEGLAAYEQYF.

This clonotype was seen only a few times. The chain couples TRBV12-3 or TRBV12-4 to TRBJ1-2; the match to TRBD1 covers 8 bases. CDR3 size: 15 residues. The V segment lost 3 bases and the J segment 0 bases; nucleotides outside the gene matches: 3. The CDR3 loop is CASSFGGQANYGYTF. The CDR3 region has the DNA TGTGCCAGCAGTTTTGGGGGACAGGCTAACTATGGCTACACCTTC.

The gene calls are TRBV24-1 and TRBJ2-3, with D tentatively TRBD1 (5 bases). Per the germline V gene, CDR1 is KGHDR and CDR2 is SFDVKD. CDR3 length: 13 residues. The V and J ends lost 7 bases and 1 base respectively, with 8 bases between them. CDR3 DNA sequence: TGTGCCACCAGGATGACAGGCACAGATACGCAGTATTTT. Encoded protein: CATRMTGTDTQYF.

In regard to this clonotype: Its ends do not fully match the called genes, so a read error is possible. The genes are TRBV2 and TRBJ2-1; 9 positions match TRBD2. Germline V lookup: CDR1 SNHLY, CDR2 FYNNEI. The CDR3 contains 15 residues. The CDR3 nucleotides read TGTGCCCGCAGATCCGGCGGGAGGGCTGGGAATGAGCAGTTCTTC. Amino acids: CARRSGGRAGNEQFF.